The 2 T cell receptor beta chains presented below share a single source sample, sequenced in a study of blood T cell repertoires in COVID-19 (TCRdb year 2020). Libraries were prepared through the immunoSEQ multiplex PCR assay. TCRdb stores this immuneACCESS table with in-frame sequences only. Part of the clones is absent; in the studies checked, under half of the shortfall reflects unresolved V genes, and no reason is known for the rest. The sample table holds roughly 63,000 clones, of which approximately 92% were seen once. The ten top clones hold around 2.5% of the sample. The sequenced sample was peripheral blood. The receptors here all came from a man aged 50-59 years with acute or convalescent COVID-19.

This rearrangement joins TRBV5-1 to TRBJ1-5; 8 bases fit TRBD1. CDR1 and CDR2 (germline): SGHRS, YFSETQ. The trim removed 7 bases at V and 11 bases at J, leaving 17 bases unmatched. The CDR3 has 15 amino acids. The CDR3 sequence: CASGNRDRSFLSQHF. CDR3 in DNA: TGCGCCAGCGGCAATAGGGACAGGTCATTCTTATCCCAGCATTTT.

J is TRBJ1-4 and V is TRBV2; D not certain. Germline values: CDR1 SNHLY, CDR2 FYNNEI. The CDR3 contains 13 residues. Between the trimmed V and J ends, which lost 2 bases and 8 bases, there was a span of 9 bases. CDR3 nucleotides: TGTGCCAGCAGTGAAAACGGGGAGGAAAAACTGTTTTTT. It encodes CASSENGEEKLFF.